This T cell receptor beta chain was profiled in a study of somatic mutations in cytotoxic T cells in rheumatoid arthritis. Notes on this clone: What it recognizes is unknown.

The repertoire was sequenced with immunoSEQ multiplex PCR; TCRdb's copy has only in-frame clones and lacks some. The repertoire holds more than 9,000 clones, with more than 65% as singletons. General study results and limits: Reported slight underrepresentation of TRBV07 in rheumatoid arthritis patients was not subjected to multiple-comparison adjustment. Patients with a largest CD8+ clone exceeding 20% of CD8+ cells numbered about an eighth of the 65.

The V and J ends lost 4 bases and 4 bases respectively, with 9 bases between them. Germline V gives CDR1 SGHKS, CDR2 YYEKEE (reference sequence). This CDR3 region has 13 residues. The source material was CD8+ T cells sorted from blood. The source of this sequence is an adult with rheumatoid arthritis. The chain couples TRBV5-5 to TRBJ1-3; D unresolved. The DNA of the CDR3 is TGTGCCAGCAGCCCCGGTTTAGGAAACACCATATATTTT. This translates into CASSPGLGNTIYF. The full variable domain, in which reference TRBV5-5 and TRBJ1-3 provide the parts outside the CDR3, is DAGVTQSPTHLIKTRGQQVTLRCSPISGHKSVSWYQQVLGQGPQFIFQYYEKEERGRGNFPDRFSARQFPNYSSELNVNALLLGDSALYLCASSPGLGNTIYFGEGSWLTVV.